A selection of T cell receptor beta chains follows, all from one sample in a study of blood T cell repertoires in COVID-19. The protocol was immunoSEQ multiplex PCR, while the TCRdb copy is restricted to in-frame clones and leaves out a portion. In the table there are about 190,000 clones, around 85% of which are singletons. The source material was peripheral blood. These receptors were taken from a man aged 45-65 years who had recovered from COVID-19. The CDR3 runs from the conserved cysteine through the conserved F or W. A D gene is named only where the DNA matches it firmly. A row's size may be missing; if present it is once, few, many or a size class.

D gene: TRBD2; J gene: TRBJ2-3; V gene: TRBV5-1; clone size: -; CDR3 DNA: TGCGCCAGCAGCGCCGGGACTAGCGGGAGGGCAGATACGCAGTATTTT; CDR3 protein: CASSAGTSGRADTQYF
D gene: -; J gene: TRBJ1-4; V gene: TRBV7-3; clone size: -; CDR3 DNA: TGTGCCACCTCATCCAACAGGGATGAAAAACTGTTTTTT; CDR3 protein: CATSSNRDEKLFF
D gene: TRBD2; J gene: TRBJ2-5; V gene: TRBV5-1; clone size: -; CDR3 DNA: TGCGCCAGCAGCCCTGGGACTAGCGGATCCCAAGAGACCCAGTACTTC; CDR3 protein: CASSPGTSGSQETQYF
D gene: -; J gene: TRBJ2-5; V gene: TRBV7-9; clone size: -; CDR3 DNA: TGTGCCAGCAGCTCCGATTATAACAAAGAGACCCAGTACTTC; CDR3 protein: CASSSDYNKETQYF
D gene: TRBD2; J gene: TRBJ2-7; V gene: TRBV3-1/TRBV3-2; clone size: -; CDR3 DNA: TGTGCCAGCAGCCAACTACCGGGAGGGGCCTACGAGCAGTACTTC; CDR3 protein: CASSQLPGGAYEQYF
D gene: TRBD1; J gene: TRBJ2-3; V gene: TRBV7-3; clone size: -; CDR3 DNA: TGTGCCAGCAGACGGGACAGGGCATCCACAGATACGCAGTATTTT; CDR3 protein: CASRRDRASTDTQYF
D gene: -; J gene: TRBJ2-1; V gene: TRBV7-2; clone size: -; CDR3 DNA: TGTGCCAGCAGCTCTCGCTACAATGAGCAGTTCTTC; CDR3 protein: CASSSRYNEQFF
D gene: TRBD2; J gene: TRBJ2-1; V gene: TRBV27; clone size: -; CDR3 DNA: TGTGCCAGCATGATACCGGGACTAGCGGGAGGGACTTACTACAATGAGCAGTTCTTC; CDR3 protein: CASMIPGLAGGTYYNEQFF
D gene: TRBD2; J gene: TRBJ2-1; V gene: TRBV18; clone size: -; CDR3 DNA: TGTGCCAGCTCACGCGCACTAGCGGTTGAGCAGTTCTTC; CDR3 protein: CASSRALAVEQFF
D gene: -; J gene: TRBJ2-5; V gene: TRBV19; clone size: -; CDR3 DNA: TGTGGGGCCGAGGGCTGGATAGGAGAGACCCAGTACTTC; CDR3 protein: CGAEGWIGETQYF
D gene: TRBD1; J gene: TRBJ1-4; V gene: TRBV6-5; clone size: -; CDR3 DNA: TGTGCCAGCAGCCCCGGGACAGGGGCCGAAAAACTGTTTTTT; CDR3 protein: CASSPGTGAEKLFF
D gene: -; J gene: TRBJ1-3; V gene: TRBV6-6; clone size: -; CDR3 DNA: TGTGCCAGCAGTTCCAGCGGACGGAGCTCTGGAAACACCATATATTTT; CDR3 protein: CASSSSGRSSGNTIYF
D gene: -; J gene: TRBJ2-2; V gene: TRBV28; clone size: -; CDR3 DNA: TGTGCCAGCAGTTTAGAGAACAGGGTACGGACCGGGGAGCTGTTTTTT; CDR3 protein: CASSLENRVRTGELFF
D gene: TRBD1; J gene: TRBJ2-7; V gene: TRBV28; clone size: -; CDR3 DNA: TGTGCCAGCAGTTTATGGGGGACAGGGAGCTACGAGCAGTACTTC; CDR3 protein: CASSLWGTGSYEQYF
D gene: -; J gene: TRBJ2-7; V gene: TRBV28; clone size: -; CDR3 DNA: TGTGCCAGCAGTTTATCCCAAGCCCACTTCTCCTACGAGCAGTACTTC; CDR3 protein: CASSLSQAHFSYEQYF
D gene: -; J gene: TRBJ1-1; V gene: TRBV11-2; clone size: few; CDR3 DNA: TGTGCCAGCAGCTTAGATCCCCTGGACTTTATAAACACTGAAGCTTTCTTT; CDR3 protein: CASSLDPLDFINTEAFF
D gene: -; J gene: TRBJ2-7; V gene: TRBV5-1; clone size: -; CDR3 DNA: TGCGCCAGCAGCTTGGACACCTCATCCTACGAGCAGTACTTC; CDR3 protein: CASSLDTSSYEQYF
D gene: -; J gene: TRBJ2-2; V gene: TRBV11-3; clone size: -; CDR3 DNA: TGTGCCAGCAGCTTAGGGATGGGGCCCGGGGAGCTGTTTTTT; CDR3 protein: CASSLGMGPGELFF
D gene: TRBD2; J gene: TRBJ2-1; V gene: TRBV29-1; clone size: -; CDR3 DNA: TGCAGCAGCCGGGAGTCTAGCGGGACTGAGCAGTTCTTC; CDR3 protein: CSSRESSGTEQFF
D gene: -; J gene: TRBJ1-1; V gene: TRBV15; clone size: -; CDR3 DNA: TGTGCCACCAGCATAGTAGGGGGAAGAGCTTTCTTT; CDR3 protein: CATSIVGGRAFF
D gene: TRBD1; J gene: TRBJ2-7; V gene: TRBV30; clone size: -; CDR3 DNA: TGTGCCTGGAGCCCAAGGACAGGGGGATTTGCTCGCGACGAGCAGTACTTC; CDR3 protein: CAWSPRTGGFARDEQYF